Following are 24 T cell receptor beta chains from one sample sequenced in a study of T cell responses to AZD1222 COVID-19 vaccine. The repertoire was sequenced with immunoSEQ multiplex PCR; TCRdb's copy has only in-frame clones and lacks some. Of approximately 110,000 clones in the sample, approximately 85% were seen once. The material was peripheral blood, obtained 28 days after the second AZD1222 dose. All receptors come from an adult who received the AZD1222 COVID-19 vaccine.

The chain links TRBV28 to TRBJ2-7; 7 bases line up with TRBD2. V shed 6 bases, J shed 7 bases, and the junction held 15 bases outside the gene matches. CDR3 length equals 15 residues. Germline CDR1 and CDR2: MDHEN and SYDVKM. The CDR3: CASSPRGVGAREQYF. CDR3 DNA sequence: TGTGCCAGCAGCCCCCGGGGGGTGGGAGCTCGGGAGCAGTACTTC.

CDR3 DNA: TGTGCCACCAGTGATAGGCCCCGGGGCAGCTCCTACAATGAGCAGTTCTTC. It yields the protein CATSDRPRGSSYNEQFF. V gene TRBV24-1 combines with J gene TRBJ2-1; perhaps D is TRBD1 or TRBD2 (5 bases each). Germline V gene lookup returns CDR1 KGHDR and CDR2 SFDVKD. The germline V and J ends were trimmed by 3 bases and 0 bases, with 14 bases remaining between them. There are 17 residues in the CDR3.

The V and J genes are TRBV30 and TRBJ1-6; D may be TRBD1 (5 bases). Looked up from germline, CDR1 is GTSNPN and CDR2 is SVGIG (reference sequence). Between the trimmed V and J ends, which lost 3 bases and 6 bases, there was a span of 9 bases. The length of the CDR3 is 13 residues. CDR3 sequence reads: CAWREGRNSPLHF. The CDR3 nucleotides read TGTGCCTGGAGAGAGGGGCGTAATTCACCCCTCCACTTT.

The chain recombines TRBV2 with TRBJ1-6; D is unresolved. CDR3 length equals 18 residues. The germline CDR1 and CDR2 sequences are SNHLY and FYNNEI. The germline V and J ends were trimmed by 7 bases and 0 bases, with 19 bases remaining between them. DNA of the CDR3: TGTGCCAGCACTCAGCGGTGGAGTTCGAGCTCCTATAATTCACCCCTCCACTTT. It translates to CASTQRWSSSSYNSPLHF.

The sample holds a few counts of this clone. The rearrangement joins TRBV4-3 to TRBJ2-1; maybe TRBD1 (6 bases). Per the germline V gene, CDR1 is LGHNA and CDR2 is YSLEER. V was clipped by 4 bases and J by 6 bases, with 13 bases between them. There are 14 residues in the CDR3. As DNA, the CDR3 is TGCGCCAGCAGCCTCCAAACAGGGCGCAATGAGCAGTTCTTC. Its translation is CASSLQTGRNEQFF.

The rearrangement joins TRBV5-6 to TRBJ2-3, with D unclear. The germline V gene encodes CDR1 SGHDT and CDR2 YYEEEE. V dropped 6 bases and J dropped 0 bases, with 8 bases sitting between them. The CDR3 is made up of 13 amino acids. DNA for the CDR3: TGTGCCAGCACCCCCGCTAGCACAGATACGCAGTATTTT. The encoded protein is CASTPASTDTQYF.

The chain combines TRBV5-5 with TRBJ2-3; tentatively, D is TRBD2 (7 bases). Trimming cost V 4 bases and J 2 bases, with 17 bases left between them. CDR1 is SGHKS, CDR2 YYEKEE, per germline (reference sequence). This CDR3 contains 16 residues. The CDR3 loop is CASSPRGGGNTDTQYF. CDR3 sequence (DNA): TGTGCCAGCAGCCCAAGAGGGGGGGGAAACACAGATACGCAGTATTTT.

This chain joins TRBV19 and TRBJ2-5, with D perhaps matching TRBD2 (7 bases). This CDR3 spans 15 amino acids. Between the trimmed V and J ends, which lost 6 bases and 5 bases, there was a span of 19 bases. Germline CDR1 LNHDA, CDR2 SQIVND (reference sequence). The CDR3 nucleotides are TGTGCCAGTAGCGCCATAGGGGGGGGCGTGGAGACCCAGTACTTC. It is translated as CASSAIGGGVETQYF.

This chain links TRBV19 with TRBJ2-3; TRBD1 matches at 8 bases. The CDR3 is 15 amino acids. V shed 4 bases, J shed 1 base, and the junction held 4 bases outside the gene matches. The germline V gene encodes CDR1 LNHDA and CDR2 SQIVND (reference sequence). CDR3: CASSSPGQGTDTQYF. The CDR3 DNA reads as TGTGCCAGTAGTAGCCCGGGACAGGGCACAGATACGCAGTATTTT.

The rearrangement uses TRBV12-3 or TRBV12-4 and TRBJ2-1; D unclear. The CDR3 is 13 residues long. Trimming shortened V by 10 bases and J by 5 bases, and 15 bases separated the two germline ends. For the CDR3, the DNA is TGTGCCACCACAGAAGACGGCCACAATGAGCAGTTCTTC. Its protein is CATTEDGHNEQFF.

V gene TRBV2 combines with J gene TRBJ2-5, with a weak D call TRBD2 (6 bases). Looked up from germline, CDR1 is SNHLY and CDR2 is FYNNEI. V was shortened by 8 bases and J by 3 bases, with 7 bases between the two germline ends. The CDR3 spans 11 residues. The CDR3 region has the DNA TGTGCCAGCGGAGGGGAAGAGACCCAGTACTTC. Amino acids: CASGGEETQYF.

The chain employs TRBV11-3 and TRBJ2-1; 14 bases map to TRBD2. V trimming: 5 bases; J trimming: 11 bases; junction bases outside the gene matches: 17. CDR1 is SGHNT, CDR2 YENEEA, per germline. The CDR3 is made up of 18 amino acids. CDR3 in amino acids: CASSPRMGRTSGGPKQFF. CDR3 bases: TGTGCCAGCAGCCCCCGGATGGGAAGGACTAGCGGGGGGCCCAAGCAGTTCTTC.

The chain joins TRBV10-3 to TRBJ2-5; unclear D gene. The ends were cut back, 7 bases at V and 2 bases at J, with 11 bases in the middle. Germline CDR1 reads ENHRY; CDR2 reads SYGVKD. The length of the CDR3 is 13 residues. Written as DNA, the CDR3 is TGTGCCATCACGGGCGAGATACAAGAGACCCAGTACTTC. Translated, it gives CAITGEIQETQYF.

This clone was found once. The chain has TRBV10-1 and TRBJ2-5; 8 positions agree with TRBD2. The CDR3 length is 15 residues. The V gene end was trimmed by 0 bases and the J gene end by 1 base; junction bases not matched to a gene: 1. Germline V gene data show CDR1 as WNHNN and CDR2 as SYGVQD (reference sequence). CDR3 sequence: CASSESRGAQETQYF. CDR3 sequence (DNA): TGCGCCAGCAGTGAGTCGCGGGGGGCCCAAGAGACCCAGTACTTC.

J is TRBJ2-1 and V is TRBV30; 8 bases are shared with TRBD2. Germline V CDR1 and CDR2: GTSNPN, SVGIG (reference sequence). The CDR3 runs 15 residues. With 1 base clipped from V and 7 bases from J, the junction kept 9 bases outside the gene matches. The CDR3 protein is CAWSAGGGRRNEQFF. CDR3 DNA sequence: TGTGCCTGGAGTGCCGGGGGGGGCCGTCGAAATGAGCAGTTCTTC.

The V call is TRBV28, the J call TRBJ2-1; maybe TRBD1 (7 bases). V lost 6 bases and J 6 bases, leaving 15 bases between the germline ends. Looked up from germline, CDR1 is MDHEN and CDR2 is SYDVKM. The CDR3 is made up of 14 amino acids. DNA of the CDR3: TGTGCCAGCAGCGCGGGACAGAGAATCAATGAGCAGTTCTTC. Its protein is CASSAGQRINEQFF. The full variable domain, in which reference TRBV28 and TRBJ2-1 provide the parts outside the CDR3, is DVKVTQSSRYLVKRTGEKVFLECVQDMDHENMFWYRQDPGLGLRLIYFSYDVKMKEKGDIPEGYSVSREKKERFSLILESASTNQTSMYLCASSAGQRINEQFFGPGTRLTVL.

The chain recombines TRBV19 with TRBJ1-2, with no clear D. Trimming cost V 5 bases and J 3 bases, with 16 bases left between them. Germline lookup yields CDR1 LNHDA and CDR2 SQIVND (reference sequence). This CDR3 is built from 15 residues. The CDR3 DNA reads TGTGCCAGTAGTCCAGACCTCTTACTTCACTATGGCTACACCTTC. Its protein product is CASSPDLLLHYGYTF.

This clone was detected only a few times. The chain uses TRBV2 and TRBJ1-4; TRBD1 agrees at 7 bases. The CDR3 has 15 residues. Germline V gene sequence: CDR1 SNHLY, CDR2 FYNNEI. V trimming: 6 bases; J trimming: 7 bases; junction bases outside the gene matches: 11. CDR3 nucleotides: TGTGCCAGCAGGCCCTCCGGGACAGACGGTGAAAAACTGTTTTTT. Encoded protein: CASRPSGTDGEKLFF.

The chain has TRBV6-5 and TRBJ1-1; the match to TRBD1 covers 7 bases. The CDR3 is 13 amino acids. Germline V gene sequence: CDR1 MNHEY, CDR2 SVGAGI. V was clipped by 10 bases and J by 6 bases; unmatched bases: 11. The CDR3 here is CATRGWGGAEAFF. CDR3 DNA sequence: TGTGCCACCAGGGGGTGGGGGGGTGCTGAAGCTTTCTTT.

CDR3 DNA sequence: TGTGCCAGCAGCACCCGACAGGGCCTATACGAGCAGTACTTC. This codes for CASSTRQGLYEQYF. The J gene is TRBJ2-7, the V gene TRBV7-2; the match to TRBD1 covers 7 bases. J gave up 4 bases and V 5 bases, and 8 bases lay outside the gene matches. This CDR3 spans 14 amino acids. CDR1 SGHTA and CDR2 FQGNSA come from the germline V gene.

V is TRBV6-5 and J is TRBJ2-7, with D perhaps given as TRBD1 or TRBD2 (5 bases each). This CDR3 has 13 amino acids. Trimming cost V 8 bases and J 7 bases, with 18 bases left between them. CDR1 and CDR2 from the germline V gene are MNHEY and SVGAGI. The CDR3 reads CASLGPGRIEQYF. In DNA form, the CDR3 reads TGTGCCAGCCTGGGGCCGGGGCGCATAGAGCAGTACTTC.

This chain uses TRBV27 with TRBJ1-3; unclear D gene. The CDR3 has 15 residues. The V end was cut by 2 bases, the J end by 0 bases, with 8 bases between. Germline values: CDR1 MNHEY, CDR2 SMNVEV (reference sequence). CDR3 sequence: CASSLAGYSGNTIYF. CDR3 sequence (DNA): TGTGCCAGCAGTTTAGCGGGGTACTCTGGAAACACCATATATTTT.

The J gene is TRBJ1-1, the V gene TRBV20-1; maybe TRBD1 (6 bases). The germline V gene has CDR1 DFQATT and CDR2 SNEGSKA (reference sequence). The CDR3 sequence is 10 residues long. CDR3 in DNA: TGCTTAAGCGCGGGGGCAGATGCTTTCTTT. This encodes CLSAGADAFF.

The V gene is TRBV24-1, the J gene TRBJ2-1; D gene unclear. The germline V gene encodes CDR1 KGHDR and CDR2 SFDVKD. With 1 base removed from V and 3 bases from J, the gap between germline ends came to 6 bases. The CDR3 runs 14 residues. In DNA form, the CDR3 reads TGTGCCACCAGTGATTTCCCTAGCTACAATGAGCAGTTCTTC. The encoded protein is CATSDFPSYNEQFF.